Following are 15 T cell receptor beta chains from one sample sequenced in a study of blood T cell repertoires in COVID-19. Libraries were prepared by immunoSEQ multiplex PCR; TCRdb keeps only in-frame clonotypes and omits some of them. The top ten hold roughly 25% of the sample, which has around 69,000 clones, approximately 85% seen once. Material for sequencing was peripheral blood. The receptor set was obtained from a man in his forties or fifties with acute or convalescent COVID-19.

This clone occurred a few times. This chain uses TRBV28 with TRBJ1-6, with D maybe TRBD1 (5 bases). The CDR3 runs to 15 residues. Germline lookup yields CDR1 MDHEN and CDR2 SYDVKM. Trimming left V 4 bases short and J 8 bases short, with 15 bases between. The CDR3 nucleotides read TGTGCCAGCAGTTCCGGGCGTCCCAGGGATTCACCCCTCCACTTT. Translated, it gives CASSSGRPRDSPLHF.

V is TRBV3-1 (or the pseudogene TRBV3-2) and J is TRBJ1-1, with no clear D. Germline V gene lookup returns CDR1 LGHDT and CDR2 YNNKEL (reference sequence). The V end was cut by 4 bases, the J end by 4 bases, with 16 bases between. The CDR3 contains 15 residues. The CDR3 nucleotides read TGTGCCAGCAGCCTCGGCGAGGGAGAGGGCACTGAAGCTTTCTTT. This sequence encodes CASSLGEGEGTEAFF.

The V call is TRBV21-1, the J call TRBJ1-6; the table gives TRBD1 as D, unverified against the DNA. TRBV21-1 is a pseudogene segment. This CDR3 spans 13 amino acids. In nucleotides, the CDR3 is TGTGCCAGCTACAGGAAAAATAGTTCACCCCTCCACTTT. This sequence encodes CASYRKNSSPLHF.

The J gene is TRBJ1-1, the V gene TRBV6-5, with 7 bases aligning to TRBD1. The CDR3 has 15 residues. Looked up from germline, CDR1 is MNHEY and CDR2 is SVGAGI. Trimming cost V 0 bases and J 4 bases; bases outside gene matches: 5. The CDR3 DNA follows: TGTGCCAGCAGTTACTCAGGGGGCGCGGGCACTGAAGCTTTCTTT. Its translation is CASSYSGGAGTEAFF.

The chain is built from TRBV19 and TRBJ2-7; no definite D call. Trimming removed 2 bases at V and 0 bases at J, with 5 bases between. CDR1 and CDR2 (germline): LNHDA, SQIVND (reference sequence). The CDR3 is 13 residues long. CDR3 DNA sequence: TGTGCCAGTAGTATACTTCCCTCCTACGAGCAGTACTTC. Translation: CASSILPSYEQYF.

The rearrangement joins TRBV28 to TRBJ1-6; no firm D call. The V and J ends lost 2 bases and 9 bases respectively, with 14 bases between them. This CDR3 has 15 amino acids. Germline V lookup: CDR1 MDHEN, CDR2 SYDVKM. The CDR3, as DNA: TGTGCCAGCAGTTTAAGTTTTTTGTCGGGTTCACCCCTCCACTTT. This encodes CASSLSFLSGSPLHF.

This chain links TRBV20-1 with TRBJ2-3; 7 bases line up with TRBD1. Losses at the gene ends were 5 bases for V and 4 bases for J; bases not matched to a gene: 9. The germline gives CDR1 DFQATT, CDR2 SNEGSKA (reference sequence). The CDR3 runs to 14 residues. The CDR3 sequence: CSAGDRVHADTQYF. CDR3 nucleotides: TGCAGTGCTGGTGACAGGGTCCACGCAGATACGCAGTATTTT.

V and J are TRBV5-6 and TRBJ2-1; TRBD1 matches at 7 bases. Germline V lookup: CDR1 SGHDT, CDR2 YYEEEE. Trimming removed 2 bases from V and 5 bases from J; junction bases left unmatched: 7. This CDR3 has 15 amino acids. Here the CDR3 DNA reads TGTGCCAGCAGCTTACTAGACAGGGTCGACAATGAGCAGTTCTTC. The encoded protein is CASSLLDRVDNEQFF. Variable domain in full (rest from reference TRBV5-6 and TRBJ2-1): DAGVTQSPTHLIKTRGQQVTLRCSPKSGHDTVSWYQQALGQGPQFIFQYYEEEERQRGNFPDRFSGHQFPNYSSELNVNALLLGDSALYLCASSLLDRVDNEQFFGPGTRLTVL.

The V call is TRBV13, the J call TRBJ1-1, with 7 bases fitting TRBD1. This CDR3 has 14 amino acids. Per germline, CDR1 PRHDT and CDR2 FYEKMQ (reference sequence). The V gene end was trimmed by 2 bases and the J gene end by 4 bases; junction bases not matched to a gene: 4. Written as DNA, the CDR3 is TGTGCCAGCAGCTTACAGGGGGGTAGCACTGAAGCTTTCTTT. Protein sequence: CASSLQGGSTEAFF.

This chain connects TRBV7-9 to TRBJ1-2; D not resolved. V was pared by 3 bases and J by 8 bases, with 13 bases between. The CDR3 covers 13 residues. Germline V gene sequence: CDR1 SEHNR, CDR2 FQNEAQ (reference sequence). This CDR3 is CASSFSSGEGYTF. Here the CDR3 DNA reads TGTGCCAGCAGCTTCTCCAGCGGGGAAGGCTACACCTTC.

The chain employs TRBV7-2 and TRBJ1-2, with unresolved D. This CDR3 spans 14 amino acids. The germline gives CDR1 SGHTA, CDR2 FQGNSA. V was pared by 3 bases and J by 1 base, with 9 bases between. The CDR3 sequence: CASSLYGDNYGYTF. Written as DNA, the CDR3 is TGTGCCAGCAGCTTGTACGGGGATAACTATGGCTACACCTTC.

V and J are TRBV29-1 and TRBJ1-1; D might be TRBD1 (5 bases). This CDR3 is 12 amino acids long. Germline V gene data show CDR1 as SQVTM and CDR2 as ANQGSEA. Trimming shortened V by 5 bases and J by 6 bases, and 13 bases separated the two germline ends. CDR3 amino acids: CSVRSAGAEAFF. CDR3 DNA sequence: TGCAGCGTTCGCTCCGCGGGGGCTGAAGCTTTCTTT. The full variable domain, completed using reference TRBV29-1 and TRBJ1-1, is SAVISQKPSRDICQRGTSLTIQCQVDSQVTMMFWYRQQPGQSLTLIATANQGSEATYESGFVIDKFPISRPNLTFSTLTVSNMSPEDSSIYLCSVRSAGAEAFFGQGTRLTVV.

The chain couples TRBV14 to TRBJ1-1, with D possibly TRBD1 on 6 matching bases. Germline lookup yields CDR1 SGHDN and CDR2 FVKESK. The ends were cut back, 2 bases at V and 2 bases at J, with 15 bases in the middle. The CDR3 loop spans 16 amino acids. The CDR3 DNA reads TGTGCCAGCAGCCAAATCCGGGGGGCCCTAAACACTGAAGCTTTCTTT. Amino acid sequence: CASSQIRGALNTEAFF.

This chain connects TRBV7-2 to TRBJ2-5, with a tentative D call TRBD2 (6 bases). Germline V gives CDR1 SGHTA, CDR2 FQGNSA. V dropped 3 bases and J dropped 1 base, with 18 bases sitting between them. The CDR3 loop spans 17 amino acids. Written as DNA, the CDR3 is TGTGCCAGCAGCTTCGGTTCTCTTTGGGGAGGCCAAGAGACCCAGTACTTC. This codes for CASSFGSLWGGQETQYF.

The rearrangement links TRBV11-2 to TRBJ2-6; 14 bases map to TRBD2. The CDR3 is 18 amino acids. V lost 5 bases to trimming and J lost 0 bases; unmatched junction nucleotides: 3. CDR1 and CDR2 (germline): SGHAT, FQNNGV. As DNA, the CDR3 is TGTGCCAGCAGCCGGACTAGCGGGGGGCTCTCTGGGGCCAACGTCCTGACTTTC. It encodes CASSRTSGGLSGANVLTF.